This entry concerns a single T cell receptor (beta chain). This clonotype was detected only a few times. Its antigen specificity is not known. No clone much larger than this one lies a single base away; base qualities are absent. The sample is drawn from a study of blood T cells in healthy people across ages (dated by TCRdb to the mid-2010s). Concerning the study at large: Template switching captured roughly one uniquely barcoded TCR beta cDNA molecule per two T cells in model experiments. To track age-related changes in TCR beta repertoire diversity, the study relied on deep sequencing normalized with unique cDNA molecular identifiers. Four age groups were formed from the donors: young (average about 17 years), middle-aged (around 37), aged (about 68) and long-lived (about 80). To avoid experimental bias, donors of different ages were randomly spread across the sequencing lanes. The study analyzed two additional independent replicas of 1 million unique cDNA reads from the same blood draw for two donors, one aged 18 to 29 and one aged 80 or older. On the study overall, not on this receptor specifically: Observed TCR beta diversity correlated strongly with the percentage of naive T cells measured by flow cytometry. The CMV infection status of donors was not known, potentially confounding age-related changes in expanded clonotypes. Compared with the aged group, the long-lived group had more naive CD4+ T cells, fewer expanded clones and increased TCR diversity, a pattern suggesting age selection. As age increased, observed TCR beta diversity per million T cells dropped in a roughly linear way, and a significant reduction was already evident by age around 41. Estimates of total diversity based on one million sequenced T cells were considered lower bounds and underestimates. Since profiling was done on bulk unsorted PBMCs, naive and antigen-experienced compartments could not be conclusively compared.

The library came from 5' RACE. The instrument was an Illumina HiSeq 2500. A second roughly 7 to 11 cycle PCR used a sample-barcoded 5' primer and a J-beta primer mix. Each TCR beta cDNA molecule received a unique molecular identifier from a template-switch 5' adaptor carrying 12 random nucleotides. Each sample yielded at least 3 million CDR3-containing paired-end reads. All of the RNA was converted into first-strand cDNA using the Mint cDNA synthesis kit, with a TRBC-specific oligonucleotide serving as the primer. Following uracil-DNA glycosylase treatment, all cDNA underwent a first 18-cycle PCR with the universal primers M1SS and BC2_uni_R. As for how the authors treated the data: Normalization of each sample was performed by random selection of 1 million high-quality reads, each carrying a distinct molecular identifier. Reads sharing molecular identifiers were discarded rather than binned into consensus sequences. MiTCR, run with a Q25 quality threshold and the strictest error-elimination algorithm, handled CDR3 identification, clonotype clustering and error correction. A nonparametric unseen species model using Euler transformation provided a lower-bound estimate of total TCR beta diversity. The public reads were reprocessed in TCRdb via fastp at Q25 and MiXCR, keeping in-frame beta chains. Each record represents a unique CDR3 protein, reported with the most common genes and DNA among its rows. The V and J calls were not made by the authors but by TCRdb's processing. The sample table contains under 1,000,000 distinct CDR3 sequences; only one count was recorded for under 40% of them. The ten largest clones capture approximately 12% of the sample.

Donors were a few dozen systemically healthy Caucasian individuals from Russia aged roughly 6 to 90 years. Each donor gave around 9 milliliters of peripheral blood, collected into EDTA-treated Vacutainer tubes. PBMCs were isolated by Ficoll-Paque density-gradient centrifugation, with at least 6 million obtained per sample. Total RNA, at least 6 micrograms per sample, was extracted from PBMCs with Trizol reagent. Naive CD45RAhigh/CD27high T cell percentages were measured by flow cytometry on a PBMC aliquot from every donor. The receptor was isolated from a man between 18 and 29 years old in good health. The material sequenced was blood.

The sequenced DNA is TGTGCCAGCTCACCGGACACCGGCGAGCAGTACTTC. Translated, this gives CASSPDTGEQYF. The chain is made from TRBV18 and TRBJ2-7; TRBD1 could be the D gene, as 5 bases match. Trimming at the junction amounts to 3 bases on V and 6 bases on J, and the germline ends lie 9 bases apart. Its CDR3 holds 12 amino acids, cysteine through phenylalanine. The DNA shown is the 36-base CDR3, in frame from base 1. Reading the germline V gene gives CDR1 KGHSH and CDR2 LQKENI. The variable domain in full, with residues beyond the CDR3 obtained from the reference TRBV18 and TRBJ2-7 genes, is NAGVMQNPRHLVRRRGQEARLRCSPMKGHSHVYWYRQLPEEGLKFMVYLQKENIIDESGMPKERFSAEFPKEGPSILRIQQVVRGDSAAYFCASSPDTGEQYFGPGTRLTVT.